A few counts support the clone carrying this T cell receptor (beta chain). Antigen unknown. The CDR3 extends over 16 amino acids. V lost 2 bases to trimming and J lost 6 bases; unmatched junction nucleotides: 8. The V gene's germline CDR1 is SEHNR and CDR2 FQNEAQ (reference sequence). This entry is derived from a study of early T cells in non-severe SARS-CoV-2 infection. Molecules of cDNA were individually given unique molecular identifiers that were attached to them. TCRdb re-called the 5' RACE reads through MiXCR, storing one row per CDR3 protein. This table has about 60,000 distinct CDR3 sequences, roughly a tenth appearing once. Study conclusions and caveats: CD4 and private specificities were missed by VDJdb matching, which favored anti-spike CD8 responses.

Input material: whole blood. The chain recombines TRBV7-9 with TRBJ2-3, with TRBD2 matching 10 bases. The receptor was isolated from an adult who was a healthcare worker with PCR-confirmed SARS-CoV-2 infection or an uninfected control (not recorded which). CDR3 sequence reads: CASSLYTAGGPDTQYF. The DNA of the CDR3 is TGTGCCAGCAGCTTATACACAGCGGGGGGGCCGGATACGCAGTATTTT.